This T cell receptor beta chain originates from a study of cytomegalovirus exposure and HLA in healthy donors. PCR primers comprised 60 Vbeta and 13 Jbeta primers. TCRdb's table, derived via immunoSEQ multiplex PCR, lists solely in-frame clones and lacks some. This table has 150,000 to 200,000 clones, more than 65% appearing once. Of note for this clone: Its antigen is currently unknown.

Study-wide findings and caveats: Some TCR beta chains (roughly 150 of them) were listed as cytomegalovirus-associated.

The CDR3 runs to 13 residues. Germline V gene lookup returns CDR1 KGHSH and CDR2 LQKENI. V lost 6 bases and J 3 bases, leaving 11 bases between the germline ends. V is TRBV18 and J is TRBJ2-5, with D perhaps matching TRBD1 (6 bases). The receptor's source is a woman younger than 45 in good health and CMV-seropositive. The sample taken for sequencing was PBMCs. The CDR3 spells CASSRQVEETQYF. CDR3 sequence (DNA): TGTGCCAGCTCGCGACAGGTCGAAGAGACCCAGTACTTC.